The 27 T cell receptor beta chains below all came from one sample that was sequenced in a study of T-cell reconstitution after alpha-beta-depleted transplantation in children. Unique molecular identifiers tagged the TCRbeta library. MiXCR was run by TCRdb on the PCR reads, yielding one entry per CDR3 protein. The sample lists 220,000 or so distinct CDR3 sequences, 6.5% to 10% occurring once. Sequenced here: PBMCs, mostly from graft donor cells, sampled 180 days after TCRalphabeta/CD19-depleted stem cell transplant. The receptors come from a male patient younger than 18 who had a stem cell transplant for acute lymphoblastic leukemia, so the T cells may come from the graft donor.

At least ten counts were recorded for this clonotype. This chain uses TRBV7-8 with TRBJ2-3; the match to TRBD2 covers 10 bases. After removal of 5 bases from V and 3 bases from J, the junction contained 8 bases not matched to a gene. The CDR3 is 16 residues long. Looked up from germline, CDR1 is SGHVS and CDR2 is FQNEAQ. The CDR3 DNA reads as TGTGCCAGCAGCATCCCAGCGGGAGGGGGGACAGATACGCAGTATTTT. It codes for CASSIPAGGGTDTQYF.

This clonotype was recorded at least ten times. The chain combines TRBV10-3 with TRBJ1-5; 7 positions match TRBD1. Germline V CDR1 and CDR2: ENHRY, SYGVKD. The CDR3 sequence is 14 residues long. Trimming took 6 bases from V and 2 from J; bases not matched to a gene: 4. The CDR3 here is CAIRPGTGNQPQHF. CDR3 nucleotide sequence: TGTGCCATCAGGCCAGGGACAGGCAATCAGCCCCAGCATTTT.

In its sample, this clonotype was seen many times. The CDR3 sequence: CASSYNTGELFF. CDR3 bases: TGTGCCAGCAGCTATAACACCGGGGAGCTGTTTTTT. The chain couples TRBV5-6 to TRBJ2-2, with no clear D. V was clipped by 3 bases and J by 2 bases, with 2 bases between them. From germline, CDR1 is SGHDT and CDR2 YYEEEE. The CDR3 is 12 amino acids.

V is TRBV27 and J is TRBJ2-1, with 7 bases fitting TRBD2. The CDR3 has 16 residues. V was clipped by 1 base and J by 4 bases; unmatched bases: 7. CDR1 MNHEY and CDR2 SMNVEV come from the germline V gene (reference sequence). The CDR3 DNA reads TGTGCCAGCAGTTTATACTCTAGCGGAGTTTACAATGAGCAGTTCTTC. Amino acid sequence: CASSLYSSGVYNEQFF.

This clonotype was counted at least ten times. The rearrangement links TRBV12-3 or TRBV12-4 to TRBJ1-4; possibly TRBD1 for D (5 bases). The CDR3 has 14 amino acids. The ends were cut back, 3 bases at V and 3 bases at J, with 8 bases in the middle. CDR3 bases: TGTGCCAGCAGTTTTTTGGGGGCTAATGAAAAACTGTTTTTT. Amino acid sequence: CASSFLGANEKLFF.

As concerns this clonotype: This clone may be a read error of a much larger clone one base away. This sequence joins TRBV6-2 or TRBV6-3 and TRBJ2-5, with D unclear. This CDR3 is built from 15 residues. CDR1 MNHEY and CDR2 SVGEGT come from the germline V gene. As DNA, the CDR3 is TGTGCCAGCAGTTACTCGTGGCAGGCCTTAGAGACCCAGCACTTC. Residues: CASSYSWQALETQHF.

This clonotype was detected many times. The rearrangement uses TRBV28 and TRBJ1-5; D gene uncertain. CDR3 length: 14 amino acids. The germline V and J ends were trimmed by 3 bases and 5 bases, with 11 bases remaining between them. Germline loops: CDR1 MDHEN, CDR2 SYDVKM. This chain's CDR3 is CASSFIAQDQPQHF. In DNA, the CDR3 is TGTGCCAGCAGTTTCATCGCGCAGGATCAGCCCCAGCATTTT.

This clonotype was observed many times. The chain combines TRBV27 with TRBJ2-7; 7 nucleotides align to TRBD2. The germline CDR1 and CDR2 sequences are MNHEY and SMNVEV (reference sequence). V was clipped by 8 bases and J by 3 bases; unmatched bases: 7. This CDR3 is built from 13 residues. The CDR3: CASGRDYLYEQYF. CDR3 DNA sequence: TGTGCCAGCGGCCGGGACTACCTCTACGAGCAGTACTTC.

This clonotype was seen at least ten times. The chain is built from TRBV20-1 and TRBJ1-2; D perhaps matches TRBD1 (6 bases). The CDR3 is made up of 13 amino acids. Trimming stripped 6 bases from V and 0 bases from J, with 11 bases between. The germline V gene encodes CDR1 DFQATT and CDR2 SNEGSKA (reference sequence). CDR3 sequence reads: CSAIRTANYGYTF. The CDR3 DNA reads TGCAGTGCAATTCGGACAGCTAACTATGGCTACACCTTC.

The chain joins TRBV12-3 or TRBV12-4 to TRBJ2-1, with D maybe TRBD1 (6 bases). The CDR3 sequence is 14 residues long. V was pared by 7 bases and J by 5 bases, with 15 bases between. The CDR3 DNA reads TGTGCCAGCACTCCGACAGGTAGACACAATGAGCAGTTCTTC. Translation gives CASTPTGRHNEQFF.

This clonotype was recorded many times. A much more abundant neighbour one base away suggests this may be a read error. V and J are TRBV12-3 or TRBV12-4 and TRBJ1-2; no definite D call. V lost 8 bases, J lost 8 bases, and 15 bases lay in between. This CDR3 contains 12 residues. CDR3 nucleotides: TGTGCCAGCTGTACTCAAACCGGGGGCTACACCTTC. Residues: CASCTQTGGYTF.

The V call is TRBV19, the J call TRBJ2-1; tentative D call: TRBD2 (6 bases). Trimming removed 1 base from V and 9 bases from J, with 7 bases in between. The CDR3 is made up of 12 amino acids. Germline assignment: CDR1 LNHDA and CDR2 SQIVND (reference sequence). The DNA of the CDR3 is TGTGCCAGTAGTATAGGGAGGGGTGAGCAGTTCTTC. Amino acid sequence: CASSIGRGEQFF.

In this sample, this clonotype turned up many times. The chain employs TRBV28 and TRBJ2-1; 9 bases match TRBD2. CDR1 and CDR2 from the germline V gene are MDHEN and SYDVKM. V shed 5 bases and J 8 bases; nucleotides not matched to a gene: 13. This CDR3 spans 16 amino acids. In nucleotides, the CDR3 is TGTGCCAGCAGTGCTAATTCGGGACTAGCTAGCGATGAGCAGTTCTTC. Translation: CASSANSGLASDEQFF.

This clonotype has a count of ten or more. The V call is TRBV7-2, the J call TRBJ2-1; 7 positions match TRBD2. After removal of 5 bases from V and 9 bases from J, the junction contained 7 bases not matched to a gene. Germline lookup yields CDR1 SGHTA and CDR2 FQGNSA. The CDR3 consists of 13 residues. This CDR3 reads CASSAKRGLEQFF. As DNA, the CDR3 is TGTGCCAGCAGCGCGAAGCGGGGCCTTGAGCAGTTCTTC.

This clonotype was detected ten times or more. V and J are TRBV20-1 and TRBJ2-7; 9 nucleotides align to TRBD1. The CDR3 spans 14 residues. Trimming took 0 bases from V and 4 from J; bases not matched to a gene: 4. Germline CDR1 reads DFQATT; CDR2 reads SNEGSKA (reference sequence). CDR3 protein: CSARDVGQGYEQYF. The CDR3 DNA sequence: TGCAGTGCTAGAGATGTAGGACAGGGGTACGAGCAGTACTTC.

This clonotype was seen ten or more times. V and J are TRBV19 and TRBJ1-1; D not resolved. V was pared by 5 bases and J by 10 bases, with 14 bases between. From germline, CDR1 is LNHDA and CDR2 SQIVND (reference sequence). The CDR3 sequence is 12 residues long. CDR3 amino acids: CASSLQRSGAFF. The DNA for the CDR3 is TGTGCCAGTAGTTTACAGCGAAGCGGAGCTTTCTTT.

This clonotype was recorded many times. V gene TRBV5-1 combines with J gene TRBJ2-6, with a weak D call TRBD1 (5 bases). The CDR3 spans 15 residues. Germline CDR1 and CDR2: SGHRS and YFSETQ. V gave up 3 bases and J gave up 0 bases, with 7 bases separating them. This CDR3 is CASSYRSSGANVLTF. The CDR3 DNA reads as TGCGCCAGCAGCTACAGGTCCTCTGGGGCCAACGTCCTGACTTTC.

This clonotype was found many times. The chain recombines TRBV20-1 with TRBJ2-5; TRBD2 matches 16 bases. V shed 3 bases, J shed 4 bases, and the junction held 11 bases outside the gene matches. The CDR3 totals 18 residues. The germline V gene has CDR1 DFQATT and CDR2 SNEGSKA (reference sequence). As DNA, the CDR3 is TGCAGTGCTAGTTTGGGGACTAGCGGGGGGGGCTTGCGAGAGACCCAGTACTTC. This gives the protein CSASLGTSGGGLRETQYF.

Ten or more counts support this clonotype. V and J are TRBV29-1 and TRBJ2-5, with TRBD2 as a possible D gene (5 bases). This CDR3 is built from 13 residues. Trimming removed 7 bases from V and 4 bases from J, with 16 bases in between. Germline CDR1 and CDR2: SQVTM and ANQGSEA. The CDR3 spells CSAEEVTGETQYF. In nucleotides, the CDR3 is TGCAGCGCCGAGGAGGTTACGGGAGAGACCCAGTACTTC.

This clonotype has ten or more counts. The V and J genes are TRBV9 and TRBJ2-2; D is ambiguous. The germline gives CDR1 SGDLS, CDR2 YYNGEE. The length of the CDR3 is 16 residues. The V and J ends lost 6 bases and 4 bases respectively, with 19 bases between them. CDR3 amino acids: CASIPTPVPSTGELFF. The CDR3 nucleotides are TGTGCCAGCATCCCGACCCCCGTTCCTTCCACCGGGGAGCTGTTTTTT. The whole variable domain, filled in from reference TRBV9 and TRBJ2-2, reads DSGVTQTPKHLITATGQRVTLRCSPRSGDLSVYWYQQSLDQGLQFLIQYYNGEERAKGNILERFSAQQFPDLHSELNLSSLELGDSALYFCASIPTPVPSTGELFFGEGSRLTVL.

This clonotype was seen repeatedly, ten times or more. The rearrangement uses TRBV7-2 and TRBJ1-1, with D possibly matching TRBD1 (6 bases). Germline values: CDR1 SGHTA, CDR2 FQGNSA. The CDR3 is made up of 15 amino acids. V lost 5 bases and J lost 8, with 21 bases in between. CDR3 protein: CASSPQGLEQAEAFF. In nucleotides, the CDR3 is TGTGCCAGCAGCCCCCAGGGGCTAGAACAGGCGGAAGCTTTCTTT. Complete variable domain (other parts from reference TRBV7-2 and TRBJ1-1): GAGVSQSPSNKVTEKGKDVELRCDPISGHTALYWYRQSLGQGLEFLIYFQGNSAPDKSGLPSDRFSAERTGGSVSTLTIQRTQQEDSAVYLCASSPQGLEQAEAFFGQGTRLTVV.

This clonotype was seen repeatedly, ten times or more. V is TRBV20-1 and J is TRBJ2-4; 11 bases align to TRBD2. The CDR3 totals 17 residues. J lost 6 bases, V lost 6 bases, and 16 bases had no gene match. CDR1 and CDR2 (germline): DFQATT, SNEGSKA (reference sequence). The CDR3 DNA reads TGCAGTGCGAGTCCCCTAGCGGGGGGACTTTCGGGAAACATTCAGTACTTC. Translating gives CSASPLAGGLSGNIQYF.

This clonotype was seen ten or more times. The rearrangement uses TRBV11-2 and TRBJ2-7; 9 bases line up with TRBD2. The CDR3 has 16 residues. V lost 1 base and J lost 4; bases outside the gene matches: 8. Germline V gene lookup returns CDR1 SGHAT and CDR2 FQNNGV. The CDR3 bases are TGTGCCAGCAGCTTAGGACGGTCTAGCGGGACGTACGAGCAGTACTTC. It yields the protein CASSLGRSSGTYEQYF. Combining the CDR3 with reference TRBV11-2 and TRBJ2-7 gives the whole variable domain EAGVAQSPRYKIIEKRQSVAFWCNPISGHATLYWYQQILGQGPKLLIQFQNNGVVDDSQLPKDRFSAERLKGVDSTLKIQPAKLEDSAVYLCASSLGRSSGTYEQYFGPGTRLTVT.

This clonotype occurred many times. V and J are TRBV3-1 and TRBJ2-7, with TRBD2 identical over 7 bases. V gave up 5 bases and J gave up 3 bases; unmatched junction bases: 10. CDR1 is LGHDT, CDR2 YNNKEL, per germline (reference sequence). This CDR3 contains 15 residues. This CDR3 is CASSTFPGGGYEQYF. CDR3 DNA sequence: TGTGCCAGCAGCACCTTCCCCGGCGGGGGCTACGAGCAGTACTTC.

The CDR3 protein is CSARDWAGSNSPLHF. CDR3 DNA: TGCAGTGCTAGAGATTGGGCAGGCTCTAATTCACCCCTCCACTTT. This chain uses TRBV20-1 with TRBJ1-6, with D unclear. Germline V CDR1 and CDR2: DFQATT, SNEGSKA (reference sequence). V gave up 0 bases and J gave up 6 bases, with 12 bases separating them. The CDR3 sequence is 15 residues long.

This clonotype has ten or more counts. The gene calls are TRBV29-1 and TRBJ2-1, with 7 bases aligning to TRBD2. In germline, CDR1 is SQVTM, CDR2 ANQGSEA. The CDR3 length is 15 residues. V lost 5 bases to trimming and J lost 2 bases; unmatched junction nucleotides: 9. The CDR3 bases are TGCAGCGTTCGAGAGGGAGGGCCTGCCTACAATGAGCAGTTCTTC. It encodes CSVREGGPAYNEQFF.

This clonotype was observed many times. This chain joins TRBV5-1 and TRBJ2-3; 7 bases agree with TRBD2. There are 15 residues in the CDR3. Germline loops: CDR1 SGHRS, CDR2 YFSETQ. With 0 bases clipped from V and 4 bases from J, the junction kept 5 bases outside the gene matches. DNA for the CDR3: TGCGCCAGCAGCTTGGGGCGGGGGTCGCCAGATACGCAGTATTTT. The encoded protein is CASSLGRGSPDTQYF.